These T cell receptor beta chains were read from a single sample in a study of CD8 T cells in ankylosing spondylitis. One entry per CDR3 protein results from TCRdb running MiXCR on the 5' RACE reads. The sample consists of around 440,000 distinct CDR3 sequences, approximately 17% of them appearing once. Input material: blood, either unsorted or a sorted T cell fraction (not recorded which). These receptors were taken from a male donor with ankylosing spondylitis. Both conserved end residues are part of each CDR3. D genes are given only for firm matches. The listing skips clone size in some rows; elsewhere it reads once, few, many or a size class.

v_gene: TRBV5-8
abundance: few
d_gene: -
j_gene: TRBJ1-3
CDR3nt: TGTGCCAGCACCCACGGACAGTACTCTGGAAACACCATATATTTT
CDR3aa: CASTHGQYSGNTIYF

v_gene: TRBV6-5
abundance: -
d_gene: TRBD1
j_gene: TRBJ2-3
CDR3nt: TGTGCCAGCAGTTTTACAACGGGACAGGGGAGGGATACGCAGTATTTT
CDR3aa: CASSFTTGQGRDTQYF

v_gene: TRBV6-1
abundance: few
d_gene: -
j_gene: TRBJ2-7
CDR3nt: TGTGCCAGCAGTAATTTAATCGGGCACGAGCAGTACTTC
CDR3aa: CASSNLIGHEQYF

v_gene: TRBV7-2
abundance: few
d_gene: TRBD1
j_gene: TRBJ2-5
CDR3nt: TGTGCCAGCAGCCGAAACAGGGGGTTGGGGGAGACCCAGTACTTC
CDR3aa: CASSRNRGLGETQYF

v_gene: TRBV6-1
abundance: few
d_gene: TRBD1
j_gene: TRBJ1-5
CDR3nt: TGTGCCAGCAGTGTTCAGGGGGCTTTTAATCAGCCCCAGCATTTT
CDR3aa: CASSVQGAFNQPQHF

v_gene: TRBV7-2
abundance: few
d_gene: TRBD2
j_gene: TRBJ2-7
CDR3nt: TGTGCCAGCAGCCGGACTAGCGCGGCAGGCGGCTCCTACGAGCAGTACTTC
CDR3aa: CASSRTSAAGGSYEQYF

v_gene: TRBV20-1
abundance: few
d_gene: -
j_gene: TRBJ2-5
CDR3nt: TGCAGTGTATCTGAGGGGGTTGGGTCACAAGAGACCCAGTACTTC
CDR3aa: CSVSEGVGSQETQYF

v_gene: TRBV30
abundance: -
d_gene: TRBD2
j_gene: TRBJ2-1
CDR3nt: TGTGCCTGGAGTCGGGGCGGGGGGGATCAGTTCTTC
CDR3aa: CAWSRGGGDQFF

v_gene: TRBV28
abundance: -
d_gene: TRBD2
j_gene: TRBJ2-5
CDR3nt: TGTGCCAGCAACCTAGGGGGACTAGCGGAAGAGACCCAGTACTTC
CDR3aa: CASNLGGLAEETQYF

v_gene: TRBV12-3/TRBV12-4
abundance: many
d_gene: -
j_gene: TRBJ2-1
CDR3nt: TGTGCCAGCAGTTCCCCCGGACATTACAATGAGCAGTTCTTC
CDR3aa: CASSSPGHYNEQFF